This TCR beta chain emerged from a study of cytomegalovirus exposure and HLA in healthy donors. Between the trimmed V and J ends, which lost 5 bases and 4 bases, there was a span of 6 bases. The CDR3 is 11 amino acids. CDR1 and CDR2 (germline): SGHAT, FQNNGV. Use of 60 Vbeta and 13 Jbeta primers characterized the PCR. The method was immunoSEQ multiplex PCR; TCRdb's version includes in-frame clones alone and lacks a portion of them. The table includes 140,000 to 150,000 clones, 75% to 85% detected once. The rearrangement uses TRBV11-2 and TRBJ2-7, with D uncertain. Sequenced input: PBMCs. The receptor's source is a woman aged 18-29 years in good health and CMV-seropositive. The CDR3 is CASSRLYEQYF. The CDR3 DNA reads TGTGCCAGCAGCCGTTTGTACGAGCAGTACTTC. The full variable domain, rest sourced from reference TRBV11-2 and TRBJ2-7, is EAGVAQSPRYKIIEKRQSVAFWCNPISGHATLYWYQQILGQGPKLLIQFQNNGVVDDSQLPKDRFSAERLKGVDSTLKIQPAKLEDSAVYLCASSRLYEQYFGPGTRLTVT.